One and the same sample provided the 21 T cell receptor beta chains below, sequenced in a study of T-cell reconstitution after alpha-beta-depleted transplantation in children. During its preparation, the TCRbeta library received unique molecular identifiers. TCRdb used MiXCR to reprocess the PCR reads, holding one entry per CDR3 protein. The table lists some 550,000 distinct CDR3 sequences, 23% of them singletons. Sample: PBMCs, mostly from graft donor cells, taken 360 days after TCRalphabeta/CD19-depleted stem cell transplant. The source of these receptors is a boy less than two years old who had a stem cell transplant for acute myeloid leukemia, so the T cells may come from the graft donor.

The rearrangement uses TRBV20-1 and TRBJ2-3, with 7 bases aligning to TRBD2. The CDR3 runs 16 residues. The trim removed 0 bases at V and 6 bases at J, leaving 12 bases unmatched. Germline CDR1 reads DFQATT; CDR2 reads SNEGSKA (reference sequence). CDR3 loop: CSARDGLSGLQDTQYF. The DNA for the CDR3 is TGCAGTGCTAGAGATGGACTTAGCGGGCTCCAGGATACGCAGTATTTT.

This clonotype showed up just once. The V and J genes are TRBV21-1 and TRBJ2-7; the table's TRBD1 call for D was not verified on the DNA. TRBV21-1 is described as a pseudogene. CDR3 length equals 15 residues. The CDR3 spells CASSKSGDRGREQYV. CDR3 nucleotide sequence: TGTGCCAGCAGCAAATCGGGAGACCGCGGGCGAGAGCAGTACGTC.

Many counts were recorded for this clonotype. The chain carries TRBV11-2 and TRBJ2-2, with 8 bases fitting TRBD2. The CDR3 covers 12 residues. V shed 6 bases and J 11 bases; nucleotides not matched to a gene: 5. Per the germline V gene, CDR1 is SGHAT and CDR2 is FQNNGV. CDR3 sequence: CASRKLADELFF. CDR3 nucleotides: TGTGCCAGCAGGAAACTAGCGGACGAGCTGTTTTTT.

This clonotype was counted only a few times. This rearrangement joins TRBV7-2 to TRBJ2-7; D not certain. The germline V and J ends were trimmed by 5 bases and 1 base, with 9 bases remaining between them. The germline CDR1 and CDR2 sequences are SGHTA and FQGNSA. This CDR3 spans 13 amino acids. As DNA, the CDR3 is TGTGCCAGCAGCCCATACGCTTCCTACGAGCAGTACTTC. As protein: CASSPYASYEQYF.

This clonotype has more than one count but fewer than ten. The CDR3 loop reads CASSAGVAGANVLTF. CDR3 DNA: TGTGCCAGCAGTGCTGGGGTGGCTGGGGCCAACGTCCTGACTTTC. The rearrangement uses TRBV12-3 or TRBV12-4 and TRBJ2-6; D uncertain. This CDR3 spans 15 amino acids. With 5 bases removed from V and 2 bases from J, the gap between germline ends came to 10 bases.

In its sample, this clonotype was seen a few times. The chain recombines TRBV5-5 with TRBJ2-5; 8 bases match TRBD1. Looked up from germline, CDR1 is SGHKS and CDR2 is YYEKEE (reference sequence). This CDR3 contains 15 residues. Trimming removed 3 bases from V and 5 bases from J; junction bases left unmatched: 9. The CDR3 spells CASSSRTGPPETQYF. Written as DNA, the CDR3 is TGTGCCAGCAGCTCACGGACAGGGCCTCCGGAGACCCAGTACTTC. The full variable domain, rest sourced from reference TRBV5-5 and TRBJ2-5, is DAGVTQSPTHLIKTRGQQVTLRCSPISGHKSVSWYQQVLGQGPQFIFQYYEKEERGRGNFPDRFSARQFPNYSSELNVNALLLGDSALYLCASSSRTGPPETQYFGPGTRLLVL.

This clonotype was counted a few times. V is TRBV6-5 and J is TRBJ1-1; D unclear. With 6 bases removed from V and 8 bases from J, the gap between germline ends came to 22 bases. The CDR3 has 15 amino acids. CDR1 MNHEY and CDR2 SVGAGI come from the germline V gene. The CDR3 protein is CASRLAPGTRGEAFF. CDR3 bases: TGTGCCAGCAGACTCGCTCCAGGTACCCGGGGAGAAGCTTTCTTT.

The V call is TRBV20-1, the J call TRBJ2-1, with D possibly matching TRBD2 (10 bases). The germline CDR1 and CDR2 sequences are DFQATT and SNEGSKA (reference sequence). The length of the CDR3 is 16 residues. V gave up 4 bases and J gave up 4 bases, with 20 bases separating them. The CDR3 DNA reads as TGCAGTGCTAACCGACAGGGGGGACTAGCGTACAATGAGCAGTTCTTC. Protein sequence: CSANRQGGLAYNEQFF.

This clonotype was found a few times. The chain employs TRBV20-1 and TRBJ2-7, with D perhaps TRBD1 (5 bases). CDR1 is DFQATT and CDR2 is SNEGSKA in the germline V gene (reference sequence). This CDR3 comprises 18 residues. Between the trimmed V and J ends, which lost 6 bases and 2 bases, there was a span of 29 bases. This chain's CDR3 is CSAADLQDPGPLPYEQYV. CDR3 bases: TGCAGTGCCGCAGATCTACAGGACCCCGGCCCTTTACCCTACGAGCAGTACGTC.

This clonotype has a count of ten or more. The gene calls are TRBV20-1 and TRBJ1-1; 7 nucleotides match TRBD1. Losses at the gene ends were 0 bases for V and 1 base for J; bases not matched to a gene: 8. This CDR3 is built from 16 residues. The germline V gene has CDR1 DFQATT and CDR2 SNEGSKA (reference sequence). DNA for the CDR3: TGCAGTGCTAGAGATGGCCGACAGGGTTGGAACACTGAAGCTTTCTTT. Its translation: CSARDGRQGWNTEAFF.

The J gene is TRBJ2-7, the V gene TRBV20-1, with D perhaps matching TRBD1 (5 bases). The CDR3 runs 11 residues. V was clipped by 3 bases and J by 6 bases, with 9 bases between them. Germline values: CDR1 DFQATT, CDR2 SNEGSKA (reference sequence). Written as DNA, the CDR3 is TGCAGTGCTAGGATAGGGGTCGAGCAGTACGTC. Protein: CSARIGVEQYV.

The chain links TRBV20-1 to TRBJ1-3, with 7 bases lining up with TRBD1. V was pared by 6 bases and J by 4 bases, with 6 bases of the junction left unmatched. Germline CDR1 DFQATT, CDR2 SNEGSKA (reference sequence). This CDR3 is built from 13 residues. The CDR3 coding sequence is TGCAGTGCAGGACAGGTGAACGGAAACACCATATATTTT. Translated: CSAGQVNGNTIYF.

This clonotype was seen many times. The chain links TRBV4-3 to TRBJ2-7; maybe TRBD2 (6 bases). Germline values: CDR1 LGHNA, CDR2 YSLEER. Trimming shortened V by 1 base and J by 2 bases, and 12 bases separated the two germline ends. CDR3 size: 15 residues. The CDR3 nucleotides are TGCGCCAGCAGCCAAGGGTCCGGAGGGACCTACGAGCAGTACTTC. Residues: CASSQGSGGTYEQYF.

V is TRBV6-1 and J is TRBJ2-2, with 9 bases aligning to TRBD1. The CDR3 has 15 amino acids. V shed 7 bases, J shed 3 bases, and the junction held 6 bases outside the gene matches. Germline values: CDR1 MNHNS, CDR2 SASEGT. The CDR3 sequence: CASTMWDRDTGELFF. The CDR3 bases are TGTGCCAGCACCATGTGGGACAGGGACACCGGGGAGCTGTTTTTT.

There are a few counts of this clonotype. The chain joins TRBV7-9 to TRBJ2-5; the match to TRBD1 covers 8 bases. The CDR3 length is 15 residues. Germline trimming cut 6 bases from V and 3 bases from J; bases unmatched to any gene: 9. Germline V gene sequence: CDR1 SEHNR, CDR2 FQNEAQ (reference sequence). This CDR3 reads CASSYIRGREETQYF. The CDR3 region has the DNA TGTGCCAGCAGTTATATCAGGGGGCGCGAAGAGACCCAGTACTTC. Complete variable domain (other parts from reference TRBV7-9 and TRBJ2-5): DTGVSQNPRHKITKRGQNVTFRCDPISEHNRLYWYRQTLGQGPEFLTYFQNEAQLEKSRLLSDRFSAERPKGSFSTLEIQRTEQGDSAMYLCASSYIRGREETQYFGPGTRLLVL.

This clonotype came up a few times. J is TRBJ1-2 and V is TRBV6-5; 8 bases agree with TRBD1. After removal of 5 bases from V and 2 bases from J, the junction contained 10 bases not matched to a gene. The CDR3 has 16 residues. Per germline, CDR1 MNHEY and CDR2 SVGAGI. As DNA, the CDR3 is TGTGCCAGCAGTCATCGACAGGGGTCGGCGAACTATGGCTACACCTTC. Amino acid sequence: CASSHRQGSANYGYTF.

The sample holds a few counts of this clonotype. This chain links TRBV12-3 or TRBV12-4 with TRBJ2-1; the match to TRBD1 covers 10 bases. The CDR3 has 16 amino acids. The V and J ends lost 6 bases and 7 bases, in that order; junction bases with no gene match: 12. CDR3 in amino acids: CASRSRGQGRLNEQFF. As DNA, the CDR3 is TGTGCCAGCAGGTCTCGGGGACAGGGGAGGTTGAATGAGCAGTTCTTC.

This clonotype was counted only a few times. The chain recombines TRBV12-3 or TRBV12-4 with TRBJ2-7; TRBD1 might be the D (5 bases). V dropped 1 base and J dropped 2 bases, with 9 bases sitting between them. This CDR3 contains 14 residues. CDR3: CASSLGREPYEQYF. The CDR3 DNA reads TGTGCCAGCAGTTTAGGCAGGGAACCCTACGAGCAGTACTTC.

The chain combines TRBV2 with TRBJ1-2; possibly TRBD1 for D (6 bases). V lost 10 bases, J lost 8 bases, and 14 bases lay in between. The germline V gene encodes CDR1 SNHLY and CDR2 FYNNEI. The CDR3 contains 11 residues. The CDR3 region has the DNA TGTGCCACCCAAGGGGGGATAGGCTACACCTTC. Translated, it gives CATQGGIGYTF. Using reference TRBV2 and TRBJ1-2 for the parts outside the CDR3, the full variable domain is EPEVTQTPSHQVTQMGQEVILRCVPISNHLYFYWYRQILGQKVEFLVSFYNNEISEKSEIFDDQFSVERPDGSNFTLKIRSTKLEDSAMYFCATQGGIGYTFGSGTRLTVV.

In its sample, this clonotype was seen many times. The CDR3 is CASSTDRTNSPLHF. CDR3 DNA: TGTGCCAGCAGCACGGACAGGACCAATTCACCCCTCCACTTT. The chain is built from TRBV12-3 or TRBV12-4 and TRBJ1-6, with 7 nucleotides matching TRBD1. The length of the CDR3 is 14 residues. J gave up 7 bases and V 6 bases, and 6 bases lay outside the gene matches.

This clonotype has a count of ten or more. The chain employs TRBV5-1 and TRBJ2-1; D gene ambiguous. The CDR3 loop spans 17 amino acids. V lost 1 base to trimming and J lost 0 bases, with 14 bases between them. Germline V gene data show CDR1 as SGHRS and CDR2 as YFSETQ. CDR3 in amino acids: CASSLRWVESSYNEQFF. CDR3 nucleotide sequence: TGCGCCAGCAGCTTGCGGTGGGTTGAGAGCTCCTACAATGAGCAGTTCTTC.